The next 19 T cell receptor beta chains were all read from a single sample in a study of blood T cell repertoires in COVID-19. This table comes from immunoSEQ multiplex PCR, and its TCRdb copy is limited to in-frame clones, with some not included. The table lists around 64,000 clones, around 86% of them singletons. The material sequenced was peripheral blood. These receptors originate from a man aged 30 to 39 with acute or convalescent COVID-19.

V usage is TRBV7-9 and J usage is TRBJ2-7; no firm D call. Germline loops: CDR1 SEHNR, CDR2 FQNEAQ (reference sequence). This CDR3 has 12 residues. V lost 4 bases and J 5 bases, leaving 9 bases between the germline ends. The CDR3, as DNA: TGTGCCAGCAGCTCGACTGGAAACGAGCAGTACTTC. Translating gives CASSSTGNEQYF.

The CDR3 loop reads CATSDFGSRRVNEQFF. In nucleotides, the CDR3 is TGTGCCACCAGTGATTTCGGGAGTCGGAGGGTCAATGAGCAGTTCTTC. V usage is TRBV24-1 and J usage is TRBJ2-1, with D perhaps matching TRBD2 (6 bases). The V end was cut by 1 base, the J end by 6 bases, with 15 bases between. There are 16 residues in the CDR3. CDR1 and CDR2 (germline): KGHDR, SFDVKD.

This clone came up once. The CDR3: CASSLTGSNYGYTF. The CDR3 DNA follows: TGCGCCAGCAGCTTGACGGGGTCAAACTATGGCTACACCTTC. This chain uses TRBV5-1 with TRBJ1-2; D remains unclear. The V gene lost 1 base and the J gene lost 2 bases, with 9 bases spanning the gap. There are 14 residues in the CDR3. Germline V gene sequence: CDR1 SGHRS, CDR2 YFSETQ. Full variable domain (outside the CDR3, taken from reference TRBV5-1 and TRBJ1-2): KAGVTQTPRYLIKTRGQQVTLSCSPISGHRSVSWYQQTPGQGLQFLFEYFSETQRNKGNFPGRFSGRQFSNSRSEMNVSTLELGDSALYLCASSLTGSNYGYTFGSGTRLTVV.

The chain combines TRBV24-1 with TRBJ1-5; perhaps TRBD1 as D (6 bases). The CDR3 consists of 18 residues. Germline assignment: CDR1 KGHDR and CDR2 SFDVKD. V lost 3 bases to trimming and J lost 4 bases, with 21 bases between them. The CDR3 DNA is TGTGCCACCAGTGATACGGTAGACAGGCGGGGGCTAAATCAGCCCCAGCATTTT. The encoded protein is CATSDTVDRRGLNQPQHF.

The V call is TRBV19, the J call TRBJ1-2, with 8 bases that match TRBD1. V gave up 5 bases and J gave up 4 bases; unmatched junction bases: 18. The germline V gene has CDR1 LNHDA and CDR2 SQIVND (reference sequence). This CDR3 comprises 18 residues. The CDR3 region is CASSLLQGAYRPGYGYTF. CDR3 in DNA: TGTGCCAGTAGTCTTCTCCAGGGGGCCTACAGACCGGGCTATGGCTACACCTTC.

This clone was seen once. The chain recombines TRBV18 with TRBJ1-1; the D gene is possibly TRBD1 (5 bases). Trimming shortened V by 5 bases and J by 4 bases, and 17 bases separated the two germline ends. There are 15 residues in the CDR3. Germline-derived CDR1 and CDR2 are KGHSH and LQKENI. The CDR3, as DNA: TGTGCCAGCTCAAACTATAAGCGGGGGGGCACTGAAGCTTTCTTT. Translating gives CASSNYKRGGTEAFF.

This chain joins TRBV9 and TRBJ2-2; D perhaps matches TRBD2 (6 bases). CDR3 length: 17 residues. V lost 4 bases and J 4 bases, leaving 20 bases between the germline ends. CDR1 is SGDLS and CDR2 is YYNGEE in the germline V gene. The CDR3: CASSPSMGRFGTGELFF. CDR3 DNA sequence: TGTGCCAGCAGCCCTTCCATGGGGAGGTTTGGCACCGGGGAGCTGTTTTTT. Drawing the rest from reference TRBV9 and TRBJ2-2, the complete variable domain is DSGVTQTPKHLITATGQRVTLRCSPRSGDLSVYWYQQSLDQGLQFLIQYYNGEERAKGNILERFSAQQFPDLHSELNLSSLELGDSALYFCASSPSMGRFGTGELFFGEGSRLTVL.

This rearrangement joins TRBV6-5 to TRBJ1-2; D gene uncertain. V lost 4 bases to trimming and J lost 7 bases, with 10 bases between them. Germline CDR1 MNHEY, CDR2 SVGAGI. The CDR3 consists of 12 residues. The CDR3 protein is CASSFWSGGYTF. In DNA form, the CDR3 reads TGTGCCAGCAGTTTCTGGAGTGGTGGCTACACCTTC.

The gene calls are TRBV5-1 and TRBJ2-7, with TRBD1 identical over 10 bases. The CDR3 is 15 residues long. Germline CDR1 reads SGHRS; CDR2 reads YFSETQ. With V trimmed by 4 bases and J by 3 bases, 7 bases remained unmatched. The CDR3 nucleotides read TGCGCCAGCAGCAATCGACAGGGGGCGTTCTACGAGCAGTACTTC. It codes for CASSNRQGAFYEQYF.

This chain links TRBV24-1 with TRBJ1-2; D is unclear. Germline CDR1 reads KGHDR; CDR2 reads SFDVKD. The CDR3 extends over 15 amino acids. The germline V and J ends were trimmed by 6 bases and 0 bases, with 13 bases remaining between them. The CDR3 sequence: CATSQECPTNYGYTF. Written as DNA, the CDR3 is TGTGCCACCAGTCAGGAATGCCCCACTAACTATGGCTACACCTTC.

The CDR3 nucleotides are TGTGCCAGCAGCGCGGACAGGGGAAGCTCTGGAAACACCATATATTTT. It codes for CASSADRGSSGNTIYF. This chain joins TRBV5-6 and TRBJ1-3; 9 nucleotides match TRBD1. The CDR3 totals 16 residues. The V and J ends lost 4 bases and 0 bases, in that order; junction bases with no gene match: 5. Germline V gene sequence: CDR1 SGHDT, CDR2 YYEEEE.

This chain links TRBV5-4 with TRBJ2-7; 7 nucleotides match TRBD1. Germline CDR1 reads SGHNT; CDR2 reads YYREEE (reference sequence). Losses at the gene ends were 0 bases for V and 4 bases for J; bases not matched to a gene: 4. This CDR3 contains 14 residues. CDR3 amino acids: CASSLEQGNYEQYF. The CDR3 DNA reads TGTGCCAGCAGCTTGGAACAGGGGAATTACGAGCAGTACTTC.

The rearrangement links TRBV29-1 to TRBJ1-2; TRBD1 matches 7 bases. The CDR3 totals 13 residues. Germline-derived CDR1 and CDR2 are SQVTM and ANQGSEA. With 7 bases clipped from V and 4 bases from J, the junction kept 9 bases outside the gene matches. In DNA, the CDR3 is TGCAGCGGGTGGGACAGTACGGGCTATGGCTACACCTTC. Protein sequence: CSGWDSTGYGYTF. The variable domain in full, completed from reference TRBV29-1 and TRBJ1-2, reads SAVISQKPSRDICQRGTSLTIQCQVDSQVTMMFWYRQQPGQSLTLIATANQGSEATYESGFVIDKFPISRPNLTFSTLTVSNMSPEDSSIYLCSGWDSTGYGYTFGSGTRLTVV.

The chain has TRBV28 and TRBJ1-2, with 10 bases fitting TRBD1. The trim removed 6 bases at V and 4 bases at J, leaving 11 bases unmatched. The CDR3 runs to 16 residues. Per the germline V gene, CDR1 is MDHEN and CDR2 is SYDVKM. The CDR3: CASSPGGQGTIYGYTF. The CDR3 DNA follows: TGTGCCAGCAGCCCAGGGGGACAGGGGACAATCTATGGCTACACCTTC.

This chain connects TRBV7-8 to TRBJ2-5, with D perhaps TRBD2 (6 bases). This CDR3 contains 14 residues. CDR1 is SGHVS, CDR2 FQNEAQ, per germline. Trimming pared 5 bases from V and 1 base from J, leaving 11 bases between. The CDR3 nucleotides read TGTGCCAGCAGCCCACAGCGGGCCCAAGAGACCCAGTACTTC. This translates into CASSPQRAQETQYF.

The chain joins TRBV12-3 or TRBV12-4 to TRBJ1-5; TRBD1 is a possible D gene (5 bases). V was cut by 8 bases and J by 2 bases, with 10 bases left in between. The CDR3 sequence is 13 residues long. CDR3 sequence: CASSRGGNQPQHF. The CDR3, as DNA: TGTGCCAGCTCGCGGGGGGGCAATCAGCCCCAGCATTTT.

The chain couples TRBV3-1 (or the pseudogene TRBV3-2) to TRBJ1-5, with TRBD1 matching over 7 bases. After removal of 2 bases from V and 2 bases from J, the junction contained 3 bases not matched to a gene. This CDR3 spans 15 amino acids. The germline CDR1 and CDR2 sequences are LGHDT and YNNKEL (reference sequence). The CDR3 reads CASSQTGDGNQPQHF. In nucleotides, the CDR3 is TGTGCCAGCAGCCAAACAGGGGATGGCAATCAGCCCCAGCATTTT.

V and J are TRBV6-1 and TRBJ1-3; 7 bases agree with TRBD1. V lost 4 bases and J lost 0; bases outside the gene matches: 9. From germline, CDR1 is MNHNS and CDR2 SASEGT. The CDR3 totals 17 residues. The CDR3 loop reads CASSVVTGSHSGNTIYF. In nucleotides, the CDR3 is TGTGCCAGCAGTGTGGTGACAGGGTCACACTCTGGAAACACCATATATTTT.

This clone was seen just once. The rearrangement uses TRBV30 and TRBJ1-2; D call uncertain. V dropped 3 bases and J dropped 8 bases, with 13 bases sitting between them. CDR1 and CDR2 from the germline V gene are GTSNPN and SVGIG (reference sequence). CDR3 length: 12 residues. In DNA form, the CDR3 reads TGTGCCTGGAGCAGACTAAGGGAGGGCTACACCTTC. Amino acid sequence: CAWSRLREGYTF.